The following is a T cell receptor beta chain sequence with its context. Stated time point: patch test 2, 6 weeks after DPC sensitization. Treatment indicated: therapeutic diphenylcyclopropenone sensitization with weekly scalp DPC. This sample was taken from a study of human T cells and chemical hapten exposure. MiXCR, run by TCRdb on the RACE reads, gives a single entry per CDR3 protein. The sample has about 350,000 distinct CDR3 sequences; nearly 6.5% are singletons. Germline lookup yields CDR1 SGHTA and CDR2 FQGNSA. The CDR3 covers 14 residues. V lost 2 bases and J lost 4; bases outside the gene matches: 2.

The sequenced sample was whole blood, obtained in connection with sensitization to the hapten diphenylcyclopropenone (DPC). The clonotype was recovered from a young woman with alopecia areata. Some clones in this sample may be carry-over from other donors' samples. This sequence joins TRBV7-2 and TRBJ2-5; TRBD2 matches 9 bases. CDR3 protein: CASSLQRGVETQYF. CDR3 nucleotides: TGTGCCAGCAGCTTACAGCGGGGGGTAGAGACCCAGTACTTC.